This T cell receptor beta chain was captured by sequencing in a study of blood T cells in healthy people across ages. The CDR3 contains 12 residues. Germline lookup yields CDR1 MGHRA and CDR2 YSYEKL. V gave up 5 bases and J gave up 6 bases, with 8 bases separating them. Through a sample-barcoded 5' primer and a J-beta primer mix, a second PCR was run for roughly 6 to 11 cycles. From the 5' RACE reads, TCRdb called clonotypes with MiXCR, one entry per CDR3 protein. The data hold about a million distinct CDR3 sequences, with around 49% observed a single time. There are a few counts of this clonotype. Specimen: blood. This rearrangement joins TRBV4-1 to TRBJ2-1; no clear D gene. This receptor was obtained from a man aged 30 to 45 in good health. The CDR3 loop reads CASSSESNEQFF. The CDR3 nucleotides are TGCGCCAGCAGCTCCGAGTCCAATGAGCAGTTCTTC.